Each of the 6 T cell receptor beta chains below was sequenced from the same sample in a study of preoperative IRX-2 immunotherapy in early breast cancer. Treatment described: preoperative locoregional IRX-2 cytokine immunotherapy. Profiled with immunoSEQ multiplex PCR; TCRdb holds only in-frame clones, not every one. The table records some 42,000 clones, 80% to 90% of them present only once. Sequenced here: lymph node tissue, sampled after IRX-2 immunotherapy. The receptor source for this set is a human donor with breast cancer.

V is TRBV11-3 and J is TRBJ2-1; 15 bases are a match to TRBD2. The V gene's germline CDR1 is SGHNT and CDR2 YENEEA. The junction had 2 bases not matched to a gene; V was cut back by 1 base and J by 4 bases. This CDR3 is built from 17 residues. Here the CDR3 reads CASSLGGLAGGYNEQFF. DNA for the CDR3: TGTGCCAGCAGCTTAGGCGGACTAGCGGGGGGGTACAATGAGCAGTTCTTC.

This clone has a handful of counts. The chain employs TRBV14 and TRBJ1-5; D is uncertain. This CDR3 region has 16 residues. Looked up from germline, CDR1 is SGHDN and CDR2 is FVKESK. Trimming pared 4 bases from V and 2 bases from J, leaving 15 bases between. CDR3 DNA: TGTGCCAGCAGCCCCGTTGTGCCGCGGCGCAATCAGCCCCAGCATTTT. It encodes CASSPVVPRRNQPQHF.

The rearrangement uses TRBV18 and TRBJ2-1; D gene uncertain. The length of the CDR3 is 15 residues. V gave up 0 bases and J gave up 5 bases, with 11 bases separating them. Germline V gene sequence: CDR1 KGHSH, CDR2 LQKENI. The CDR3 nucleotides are TGTGCCAGCTCACCACCGGGCAGATCACACAATGAGCAGTTCTTC. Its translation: CASSPPGRSHNEQFF. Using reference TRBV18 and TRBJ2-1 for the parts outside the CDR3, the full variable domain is NAGVMQNPRHLVRRRGQEARLRCSPMKGHSHVYWYRQLPEEGLKFMVYLQKENIIDESGMPKERFSAEFPKEGPSILRIQQVVRGDSAAYFCASSPPGRSHNEQFFGPGTRLTVL.

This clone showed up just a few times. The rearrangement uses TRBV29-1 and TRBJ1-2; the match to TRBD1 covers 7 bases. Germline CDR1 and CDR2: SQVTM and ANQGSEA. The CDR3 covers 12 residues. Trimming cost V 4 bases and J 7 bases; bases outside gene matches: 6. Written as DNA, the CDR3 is TGCAGCGTTGCAGCAGGGGGAACTGGCTACACCTTC. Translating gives CSVAAGGTGYTF. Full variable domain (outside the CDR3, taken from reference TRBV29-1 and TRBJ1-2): SAVISQKPSRDICQRGTSLTIQCQVDSQVTMMFWYRQQPGQSLTLIATANQGSEATYESGFVIDKFPISRPNLTFSTLTVSNMSPEDSSIYLCSVAAGGTGYTFGSGTRLTVV.

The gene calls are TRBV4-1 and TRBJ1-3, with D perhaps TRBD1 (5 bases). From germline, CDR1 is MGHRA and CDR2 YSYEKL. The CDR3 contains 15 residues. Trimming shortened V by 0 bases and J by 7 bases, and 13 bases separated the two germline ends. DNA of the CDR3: TGCGCCAGCAGCCAAGAAGCGCACAGGACGAACACCATATATTTT. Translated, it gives CASSQEAHRTNTIYF.

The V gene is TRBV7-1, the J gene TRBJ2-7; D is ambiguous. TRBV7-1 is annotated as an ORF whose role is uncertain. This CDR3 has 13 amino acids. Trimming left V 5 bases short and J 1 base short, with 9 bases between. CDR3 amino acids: CASSPRISYEQYF. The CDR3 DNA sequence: TGTGCCAGCAGCCCTCGGATTTCCTACGAGCAGTACTTC.